This T cell receptor beta chain was sequenced during a study of cytomegalovirus exposure and HLA in healthy donors. J lost 5 bases, V lost 3 bases, and 5 bases had no gene match. The CDR3 extends over 15 amino acids. From germline, CDR1 is SNHLY and CDR2 FYNNEI. Though nominally healthy at sampling, donors likely had unrecorded immune exposures. This PCR relied on a set of 60 Vbeta primers and 13 Jbeta primers. Only in-frame clones appear in the TCRdb table, and some are missing; sequencing was by immunoSEQ multiplex PCR. The sample's table shows 200,000 to 250,000 clones. The material sequenced was PBMCs. The rearrangement uses TRBV2 and TRBJ2-1; 9 bases are a match to TRBD1. This TCR came from a woman aged 30 to 39 in good health and CMV-seropositive. CDR3 sequence reads: CASSDTGGNHNEQFF. For the CDR3, the DNA is TGTGCCAGCAGTGACACAGGGGGCAATCACAATGAGCAGTTCTTC. The whole variable domain, filled in from reference TRBV2 and TRBJ2-1, reads EPEVTQTPSHQVTQMGQEVILRCVPISNHLYFYWYRQILGQKVEFLVSFYNNEISEKSEIFDDQFSVERPDGSNFTLKIRSTKLEDSAMYFCASSDTGGNHNEQFFGPGTRLTVL.